This T cell receptor (beta chain) was sequenced during a study of cytotoxic CD8 clonotypes in ibrutinib-treated CLL. Background on the study: Response was recorded as partial in approximately 24 patients and complete in 2; at median around 68 months, approximately 15 remained remitted and around twelve had progressed.

Germline values: CDR1 LNHDA, CDR2 SQIVND (reference sequence). This CDR3 is built from 17 residues. J was trimmed by 0 bases and V by 3 bases; bases with no gene match: 5. In the case of this clone: Its antigen is currently unknown.

General study results and limits: Before falling back toward baseline at progression, clonality had risen at the time of ibrutinib response. A difference in sampling times existed between sustained-remission and progressing patients. The study found baseline clonality above age-matched healthy donors, tracking circulating CD8+ T-cell counts.

The repertoire was sequenced with immunoSEQ multiplex PCR; TCRdb's copy has only in-frame clones and lacks some. Among 15,000 to 20,000 clones listed, approximately 84% were seen once. The sample consisted of PBMCs, taken before ibrutinib treatment. The sequence was collected from a human donor with chronic lymphocytic leukemia. The V gene is TRBV19, the J gene TRBJ1-5; 10 nucleotides align to TRBD1. CDR3: CASSMRQGAGSNQPQHF. Written as DNA, the CDR3 is TGTGCCAGTAGTATGCGACAGGGGGCGGGTAGCAATCAGCCCCAGCATTTT.